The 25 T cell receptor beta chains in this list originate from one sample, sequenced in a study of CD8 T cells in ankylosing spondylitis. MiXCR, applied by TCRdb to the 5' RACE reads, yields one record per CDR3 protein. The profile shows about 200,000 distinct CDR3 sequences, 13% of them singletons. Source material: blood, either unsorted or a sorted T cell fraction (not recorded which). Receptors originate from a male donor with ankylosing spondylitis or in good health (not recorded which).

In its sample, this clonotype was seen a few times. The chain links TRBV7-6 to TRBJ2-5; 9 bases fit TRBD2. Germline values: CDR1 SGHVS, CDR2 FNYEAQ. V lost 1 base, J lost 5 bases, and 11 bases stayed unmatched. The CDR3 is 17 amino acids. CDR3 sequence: CASSLGETASGKETQYF. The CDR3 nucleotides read TGTGCCAGCAGCTTAGGGGAGACGGCTAGCGGGAAGGAGACCCAGTACTTC. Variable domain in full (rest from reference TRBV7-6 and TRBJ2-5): GAGVSQSPRYKVTKRGQDVALRCDPISGHVSLYWYRQALGQGPEFLTYFNYEAQQDKSGLPNDRFSAERPEGSISTLTIQRTEQRDSAMYRCASSLGETASGKETQYFGPGTRLLVL.

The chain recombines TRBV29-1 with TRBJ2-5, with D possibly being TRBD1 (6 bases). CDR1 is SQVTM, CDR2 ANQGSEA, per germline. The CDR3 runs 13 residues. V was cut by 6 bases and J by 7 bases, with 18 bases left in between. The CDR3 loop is CSVRAGTTGTQYF. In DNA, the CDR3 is TGCAGCGTGAGGGCCGGGACGACAGGGACCCAGTACTTC.

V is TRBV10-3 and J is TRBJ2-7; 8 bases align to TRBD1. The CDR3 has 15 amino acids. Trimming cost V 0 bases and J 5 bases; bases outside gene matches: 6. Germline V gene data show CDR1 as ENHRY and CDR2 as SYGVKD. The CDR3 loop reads CAISESRTGYHEQYF. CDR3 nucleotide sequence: TGTGCCATCAGTGAGTCCAGGACAGGGTACCACGAGCAGTACTTC.

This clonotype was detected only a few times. CDR3: CASSPRGAGGRETQYF. CDR3 bases: TGTGCCAGCAGCCCCCGTGGAGCGGGAGGGAGAGAGACCCAGTACTTC. The genes are TRBV3-1 and TRBJ2-5; 10 bases are shared with TRBD2. There are 16 residues in the CDR3. The trim removed 4 bases at V and 4 bases at J, leaving 9 bases unmatched. Germline CDR1 reads LGHDT; CDR2 reads YNNKEL (reference sequence).

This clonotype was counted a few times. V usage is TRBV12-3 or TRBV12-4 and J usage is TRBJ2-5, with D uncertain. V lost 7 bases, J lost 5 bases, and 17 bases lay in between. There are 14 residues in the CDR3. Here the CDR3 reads CASTPGPLSETQYF. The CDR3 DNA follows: TGTGCCAGCACCCCGGGTCCCCTTTCGGAGACCCAGTACTTC.

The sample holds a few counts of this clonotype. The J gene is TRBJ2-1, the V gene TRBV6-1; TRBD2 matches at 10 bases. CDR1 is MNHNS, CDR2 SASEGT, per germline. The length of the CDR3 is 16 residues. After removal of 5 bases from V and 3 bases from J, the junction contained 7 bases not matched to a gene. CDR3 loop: CASSRSSGGLYNEQFF. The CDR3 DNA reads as TGTGCCAGCAGTCGTTCTAGCGGGGGCCTCTACAATGAGCAGTTCTTC.

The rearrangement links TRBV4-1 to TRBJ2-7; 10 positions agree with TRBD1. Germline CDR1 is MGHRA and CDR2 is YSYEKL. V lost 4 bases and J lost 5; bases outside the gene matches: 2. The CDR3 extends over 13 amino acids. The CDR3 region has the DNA TGCGCCAGCAGCCGAGGGACAGGGGACGAGCAGTACTTC. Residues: CASSRGTGDEQYF.

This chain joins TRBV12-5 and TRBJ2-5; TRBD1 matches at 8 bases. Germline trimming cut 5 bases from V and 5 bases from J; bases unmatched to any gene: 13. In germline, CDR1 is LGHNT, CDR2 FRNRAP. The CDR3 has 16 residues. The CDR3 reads CASGPGETGVSETQYF. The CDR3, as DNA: TGTGCTAGTGGTCCGGGGGAGACAGGGGTGTCGGAGACCCAGTACTTC.

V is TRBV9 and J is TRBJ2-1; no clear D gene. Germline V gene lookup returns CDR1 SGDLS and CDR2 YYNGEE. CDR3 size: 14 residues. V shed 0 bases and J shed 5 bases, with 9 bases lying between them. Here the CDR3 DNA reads TGTGCCAGCAGCGTAGTTATGGAAAACAATGAGCAGTTCTTC. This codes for CASSVVMENNEQFF.

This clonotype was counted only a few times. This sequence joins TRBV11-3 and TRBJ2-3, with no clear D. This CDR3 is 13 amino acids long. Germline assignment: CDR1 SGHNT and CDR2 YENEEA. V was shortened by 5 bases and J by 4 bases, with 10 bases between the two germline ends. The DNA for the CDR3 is TGTGCCAGCAGCCCCTACGGAGCAGATACGCAGTATTTT. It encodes CASSPYGADTQYF.

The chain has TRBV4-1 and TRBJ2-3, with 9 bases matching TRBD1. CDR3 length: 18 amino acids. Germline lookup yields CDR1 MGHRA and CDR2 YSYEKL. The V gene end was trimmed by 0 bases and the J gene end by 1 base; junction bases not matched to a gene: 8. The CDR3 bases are TGCGCCAGCAGCCAAGAGTCTTGGGGACAGGGCGGCACAGATACGCAGTATTTT. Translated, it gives CASSQESWGQGGTDTQYF.

The CDR3 nucleotides are TGTGCCAGCAGCTCCCTTTGGGGCTCTTCCGCCACAGATACGCAGTATTTT. It encodes CASSSLWGSSATDTQYF. The V call is TRBV11-3, the J call TRBJ2-3, with D perhaps TRBD1 (5 bases). There are 17 residues in the CDR3. Trimming took off 4 bases at V and 2 bases at J, with 19 bases between the two ends. Germline CDR1 and CDR2: SGHNT and YENEEA.

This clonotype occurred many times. The CDR3 region is CASTDEPGNTEAFF. The CDR3 DNA follows: TGTGCCAGCACTGATGAGCCGGGGAACACTGAAGCTTTCTTT. V gene TRBV12-3 or TRBV12-4 combines with J gene TRBJ1-1; D remains unclear. V was trimmed by 7 bases and J by 1 base, leaving 13 bases between them. CDR3 length: 14 residues.

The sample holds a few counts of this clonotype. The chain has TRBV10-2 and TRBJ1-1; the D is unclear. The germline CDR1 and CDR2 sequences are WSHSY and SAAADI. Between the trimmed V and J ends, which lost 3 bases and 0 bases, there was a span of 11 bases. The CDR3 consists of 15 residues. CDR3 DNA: TGCGCCAGCAGTGACCCGGGCAGCCTGAACACTGAAGCTTTCTTT. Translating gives CASSDPGSLNTEAFF.

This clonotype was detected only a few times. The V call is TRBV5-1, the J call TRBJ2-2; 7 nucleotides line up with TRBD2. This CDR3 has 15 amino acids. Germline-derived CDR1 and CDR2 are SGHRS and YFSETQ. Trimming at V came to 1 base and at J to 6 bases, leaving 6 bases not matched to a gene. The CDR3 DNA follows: TGCGCCAGCAGCTTGCCCGGCGGGAGAGCCGGGGAGCTGTTTTTT. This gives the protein CASSLPGGRAGELFF.

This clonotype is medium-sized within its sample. In nucleotides, the CDR3 is TGCGCCAGCAGCAAGGTAACCCCGGAGGCATATGGCTACACCTTC. As protein: CASSKVTPEAYGYTF. This sequence joins TRBV4-1 and TRBJ1-2; D is uncertain. Trimming cost V 5 bases and J 5 bases, with 18 bases left between them. Germline CDR1 reads MGHRA; CDR2 reads YSYEKL. The CDR3 has 15 residues.

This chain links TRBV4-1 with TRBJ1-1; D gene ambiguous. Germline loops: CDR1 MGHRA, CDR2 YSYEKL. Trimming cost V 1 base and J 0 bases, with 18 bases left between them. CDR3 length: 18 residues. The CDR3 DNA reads TGCGCCAGCAGCCAAGCCTCCGCCGCTATCCTTTTGAACACTGAAGCTTTCTTT. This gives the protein CASSQASAAILLNTEAFF.

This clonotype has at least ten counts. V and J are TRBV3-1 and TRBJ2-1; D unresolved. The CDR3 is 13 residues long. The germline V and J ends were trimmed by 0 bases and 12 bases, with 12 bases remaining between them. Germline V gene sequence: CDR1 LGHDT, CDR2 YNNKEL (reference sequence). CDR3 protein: CASSQDRYRLQFF. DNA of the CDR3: TGTGCCAGCAGCCAAGATCGGTACAGATTGCAGTTCTTC.

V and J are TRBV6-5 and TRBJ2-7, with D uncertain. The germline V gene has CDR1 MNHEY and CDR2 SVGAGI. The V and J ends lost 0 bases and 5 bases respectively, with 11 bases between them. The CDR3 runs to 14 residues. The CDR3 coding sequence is TGTGCCAGCAGTTACTCGTTAGGGTCGGACGAGCAGTACTTC. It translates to CASSYSLGSDEQYF.

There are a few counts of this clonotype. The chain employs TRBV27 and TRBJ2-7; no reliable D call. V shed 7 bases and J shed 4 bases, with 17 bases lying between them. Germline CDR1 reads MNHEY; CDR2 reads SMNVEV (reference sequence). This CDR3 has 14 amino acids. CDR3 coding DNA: TGTGCCAGCACCCCGGGTAGGCAGAAGTACGAGCAGTACTTC. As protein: CASTPGRQKYEQYF.

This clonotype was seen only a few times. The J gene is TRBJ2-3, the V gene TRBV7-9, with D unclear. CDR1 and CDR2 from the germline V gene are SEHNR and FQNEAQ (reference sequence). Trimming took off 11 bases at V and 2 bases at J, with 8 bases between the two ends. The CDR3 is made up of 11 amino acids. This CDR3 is CAAYFTDTQYF. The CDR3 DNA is TGTGCCGCATACTTCACAGATACGCAGTATTTT.

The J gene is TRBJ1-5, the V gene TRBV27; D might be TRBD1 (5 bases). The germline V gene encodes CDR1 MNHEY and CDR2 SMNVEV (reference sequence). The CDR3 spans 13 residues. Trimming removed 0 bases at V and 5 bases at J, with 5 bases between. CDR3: CASSLSGDQPQHF. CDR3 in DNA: TGTGCCAGCAGTTTATCGGGGGATCAGCCCCAGCATTTT.

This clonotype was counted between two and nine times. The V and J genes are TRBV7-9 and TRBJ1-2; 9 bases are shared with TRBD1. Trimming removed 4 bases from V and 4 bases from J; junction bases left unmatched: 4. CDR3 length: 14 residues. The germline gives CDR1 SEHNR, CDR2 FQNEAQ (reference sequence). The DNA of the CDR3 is TGTGCCAGCAGCTATGCGGACAGGGGCTATGGCTACACCTTC. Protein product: CASSYADRGYGYTF.

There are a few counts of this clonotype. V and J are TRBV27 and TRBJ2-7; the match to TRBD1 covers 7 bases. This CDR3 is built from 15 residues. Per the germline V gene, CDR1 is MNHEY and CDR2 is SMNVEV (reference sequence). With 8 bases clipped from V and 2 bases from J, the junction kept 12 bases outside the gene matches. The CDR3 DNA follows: TGTGCCAGCGGATTGACCGGGACAGCACCCTACGAGCAGTACTTC. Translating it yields CASGLTGTAPYEQYF.

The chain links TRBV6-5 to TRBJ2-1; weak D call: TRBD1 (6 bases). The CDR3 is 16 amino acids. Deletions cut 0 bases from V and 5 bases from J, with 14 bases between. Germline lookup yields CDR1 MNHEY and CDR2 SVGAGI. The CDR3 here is CASSYSWGLVDNEQFF. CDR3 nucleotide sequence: TGTGCCAGCAGTTACTCTTGGGGGCTGGTTGACAATGAGCAGTTCTTC.